This T cell receptor beta chain appears in the sequencing data of a study of T cell responses to AZD1222 COVID-19 vaccine. Details on this clone: Its antigen is unknown.

Study conclusions and caveats: In all cases, repertoires were sampled only after the peak T cell response. Among those given AZD1222, only six were seropositive at baseline. White British donors predominated, females outnumbered males, and clonal diversity was possibly underestimated. With two AZD1222 doses given, Spike-specific TCR breadth and depth both rose.

Clones were sequenced by immunoSEQ multiplex PCR, and TCRdb holds only the in-frame ones, with some missing. The data show about 45,000 clones, roughly 88% seen once. The specimen was peripheral blood, collected 28 days after the second AZD1222 dose. The receptor comes from an adult who received the AZD1222 COVID-19 vaccine.

Written as DNA, the CDR3 is TGTGCCAGCTCACCTACTAGCGGGGGGGCCAGTGAGCAGTTCTTC. This codes for CASSPTSGGASEQFF. The chain employs TRBV18 and TRBJ2-1; 13 positions agree with TRBD2. This CDR3 has 15 amino acids. V trimming: 3 bases; J trimming: 9 bases; junction bases outside the gene matches: 5. Germline V gene data show CDR1 as KGHSH and CDR2 as LQKENI. Based on the CDR3 plus reference TRBV18 and TRBJ2-1, the full variable domain is NAGVMQNPRHLVRRRGQEARLRCSPMKGHSHVYWYRQLPEEGLKFMVYLQKENIIDESGMPKERFSAEFPKEGPSILRIQQVVRGDSAAYFCASSPTSGGASEQFFGPGTRLTVL.